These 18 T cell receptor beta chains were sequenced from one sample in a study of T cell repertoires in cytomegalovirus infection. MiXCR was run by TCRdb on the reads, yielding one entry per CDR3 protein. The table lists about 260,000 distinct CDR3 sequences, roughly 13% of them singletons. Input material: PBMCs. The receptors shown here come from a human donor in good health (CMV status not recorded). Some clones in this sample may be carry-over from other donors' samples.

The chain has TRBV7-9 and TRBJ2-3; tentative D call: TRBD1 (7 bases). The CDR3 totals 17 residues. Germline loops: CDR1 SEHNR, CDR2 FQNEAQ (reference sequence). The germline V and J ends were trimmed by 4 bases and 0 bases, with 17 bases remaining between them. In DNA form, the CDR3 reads TGTGCCAGCAGCTCCACTCAGGGGGGCCTTAGCACAGATACGCAGTATTTT. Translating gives CASSSTQGGLSTDTQYF. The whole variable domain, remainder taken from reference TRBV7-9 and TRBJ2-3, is DTGVSQNPRHKITKRGQNVTFRCDPISEHNRLYWYRQTLGQGPEFLTYFQNEAQLEKSRLLSDRFSAERPKGSFSTLEIQRTEQGDSAMYLCASSSTQGGLSTDTQYFGPGTRLTVL.

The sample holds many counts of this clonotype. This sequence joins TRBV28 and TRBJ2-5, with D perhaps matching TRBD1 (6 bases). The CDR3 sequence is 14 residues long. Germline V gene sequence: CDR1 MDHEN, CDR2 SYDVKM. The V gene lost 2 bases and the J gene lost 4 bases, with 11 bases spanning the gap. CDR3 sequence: CASSLEQGRETQYF. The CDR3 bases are TGTGCCAGCAGTTTAGAACAGGGACGAGAGACCCAGTACTTC. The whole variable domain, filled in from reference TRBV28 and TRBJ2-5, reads DVKVTQSSRYLVKRTGEKVFLECVQDMDHENMFWYRQDPGLGLRLIYFSYDVKMKEKGDIPEGYSVSREKKERFSLILESASTNQTSMYLCASSLEQGRETQYFGPGTRLLVL.

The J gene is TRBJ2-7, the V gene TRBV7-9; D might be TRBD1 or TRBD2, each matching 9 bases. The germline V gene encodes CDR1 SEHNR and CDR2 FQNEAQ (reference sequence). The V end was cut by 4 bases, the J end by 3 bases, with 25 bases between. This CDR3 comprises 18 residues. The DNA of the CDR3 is TGTGCCAGCAGCTCCCCGGACAGGGGAGCGGGAGGCATCTACGAGCAGTACTTC. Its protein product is CASSSPDRGAGGIYEQYF.

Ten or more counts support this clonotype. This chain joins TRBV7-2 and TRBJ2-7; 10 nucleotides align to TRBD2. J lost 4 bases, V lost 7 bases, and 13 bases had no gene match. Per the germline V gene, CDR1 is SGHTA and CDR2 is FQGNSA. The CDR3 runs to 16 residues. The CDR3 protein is CASNPSRASGSYEQYF. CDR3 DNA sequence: TGTGCCAGCAACCCGTCGAGGGCTAGCGGGAGTTACGAGCAGTACTTC.

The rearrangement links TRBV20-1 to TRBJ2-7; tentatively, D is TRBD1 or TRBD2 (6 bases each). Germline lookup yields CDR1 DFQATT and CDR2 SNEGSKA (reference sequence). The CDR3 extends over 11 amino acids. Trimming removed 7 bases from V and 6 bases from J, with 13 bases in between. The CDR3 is CSGGGLVEQYF. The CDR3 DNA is TGCAGTGGTGGGGGGCTGGTCGAGCAGTACTTC.

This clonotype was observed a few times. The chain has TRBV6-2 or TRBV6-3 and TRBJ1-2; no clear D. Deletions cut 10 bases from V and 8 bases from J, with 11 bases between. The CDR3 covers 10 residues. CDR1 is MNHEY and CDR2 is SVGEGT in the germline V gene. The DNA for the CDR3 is TGTGCCACCCTGGGGATCGGCTACACCTTC. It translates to CATLGIGYTF.

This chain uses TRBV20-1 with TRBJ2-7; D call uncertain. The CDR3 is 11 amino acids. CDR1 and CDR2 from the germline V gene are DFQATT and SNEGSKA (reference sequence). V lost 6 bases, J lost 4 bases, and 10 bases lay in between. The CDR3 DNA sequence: TGCAGTGCGATAGCACAGTACGAGCAGTACTTC. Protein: CSAIAQYEQYF.

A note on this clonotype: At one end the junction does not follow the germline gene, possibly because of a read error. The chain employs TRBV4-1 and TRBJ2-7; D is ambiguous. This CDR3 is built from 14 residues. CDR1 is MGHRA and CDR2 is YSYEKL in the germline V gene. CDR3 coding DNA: TGCGCCAGCAGCCAAGATTTCGGAATAGACCCACACGGCTTC. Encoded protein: CASSQDFGIDPHGF.

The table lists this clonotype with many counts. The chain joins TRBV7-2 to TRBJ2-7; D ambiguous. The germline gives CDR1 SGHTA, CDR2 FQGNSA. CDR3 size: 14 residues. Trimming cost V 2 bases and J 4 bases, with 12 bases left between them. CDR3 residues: CASSLTVAEYEQYF. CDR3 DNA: TGTGCCAGCAGCTTAACTGTCGCGGAGTACGAGCAGTACTTC.

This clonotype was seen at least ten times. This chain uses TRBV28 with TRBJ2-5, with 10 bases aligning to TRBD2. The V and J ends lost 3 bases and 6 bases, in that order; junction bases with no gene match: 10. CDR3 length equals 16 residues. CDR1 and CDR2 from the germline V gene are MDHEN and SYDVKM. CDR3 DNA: TGTGCCAGCAGTTTTGCCTCCCTAGCGGGAGCGAAGACCCAGTACTTC. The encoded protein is CASSFASLAGAKTQYF.

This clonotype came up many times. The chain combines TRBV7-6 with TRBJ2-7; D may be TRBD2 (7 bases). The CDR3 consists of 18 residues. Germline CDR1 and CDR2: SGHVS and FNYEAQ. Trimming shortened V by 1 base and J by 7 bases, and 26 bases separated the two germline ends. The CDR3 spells CASSLVSRGRGARREQYF. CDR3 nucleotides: TGTGCCAGCAGCTTAGTGTCCCGTGGCCGGGGGGCGCGGAGGGAGCAGTACTTC.

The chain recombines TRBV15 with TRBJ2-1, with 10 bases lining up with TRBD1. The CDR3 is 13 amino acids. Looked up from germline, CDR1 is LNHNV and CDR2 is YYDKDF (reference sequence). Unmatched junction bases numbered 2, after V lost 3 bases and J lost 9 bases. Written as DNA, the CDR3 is TGTGCCACCAGCAGGGACAGGGGGTTTGAGCAGTTCTTC. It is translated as CATSRDRGFEQFF.

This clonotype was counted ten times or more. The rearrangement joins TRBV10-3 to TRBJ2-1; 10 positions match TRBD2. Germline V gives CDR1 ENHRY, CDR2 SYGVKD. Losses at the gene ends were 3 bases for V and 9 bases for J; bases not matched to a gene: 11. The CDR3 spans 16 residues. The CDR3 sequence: CAISDQTSGTKGEQFF. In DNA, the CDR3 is TGTGCCATCAGTGATCAAACTAGCGGGACTAAGGGTGAGCAGTTCTTC.

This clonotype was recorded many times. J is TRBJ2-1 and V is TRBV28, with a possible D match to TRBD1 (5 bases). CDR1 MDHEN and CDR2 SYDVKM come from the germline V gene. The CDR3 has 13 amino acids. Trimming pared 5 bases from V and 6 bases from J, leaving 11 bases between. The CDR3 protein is CASSPTDLNEQFF. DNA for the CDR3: TGTGCCAGCAGTCCGACAGACCTCAATGAGCAGTTCTTC. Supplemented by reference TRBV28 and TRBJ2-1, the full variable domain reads DVKVTQSSRYLVKRTGEKVFLECVQDMDHENMFWYRQDPGLGLRLIYFSYDVKMKEKGDIPEGYSVSREKKERFSLILESASTNQTSMYLCASSPTDLNEQFFGPGTRLTVL.

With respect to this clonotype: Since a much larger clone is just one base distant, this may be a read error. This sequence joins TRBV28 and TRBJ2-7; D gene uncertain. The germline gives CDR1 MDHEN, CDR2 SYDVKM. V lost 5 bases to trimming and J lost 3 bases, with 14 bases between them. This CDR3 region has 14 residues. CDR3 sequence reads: CASSTAPNFYEQYF. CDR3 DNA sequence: TGTGCCAGCAGTACGGCACCGAACTTCTACGAGCAGTACTTC.

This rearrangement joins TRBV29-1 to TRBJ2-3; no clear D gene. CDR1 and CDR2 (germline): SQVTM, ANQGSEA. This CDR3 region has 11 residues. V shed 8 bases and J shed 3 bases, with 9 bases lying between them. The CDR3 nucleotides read TGCAGCTTACAGACGACAGATACGCAGTATTTT. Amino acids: CSLQTTDTQYF.

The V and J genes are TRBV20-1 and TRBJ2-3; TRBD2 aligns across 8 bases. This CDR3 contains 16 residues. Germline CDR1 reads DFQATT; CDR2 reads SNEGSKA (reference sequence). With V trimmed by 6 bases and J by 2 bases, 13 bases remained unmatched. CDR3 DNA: TGCAGTGCGTTCTCTTCGGGCGGGGGGCCCACAGATACGCAGTATTTT. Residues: CSAFSSGGGPTDTQYF.

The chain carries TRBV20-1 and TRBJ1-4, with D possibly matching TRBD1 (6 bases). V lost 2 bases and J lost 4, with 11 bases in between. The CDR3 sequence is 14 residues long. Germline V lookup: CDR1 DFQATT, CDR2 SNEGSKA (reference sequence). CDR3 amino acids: CSARPGDGNEKLFF. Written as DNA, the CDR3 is TGCAGTGCTAGACCAGGGGATGGTAATGAAAAACTGTTTTTT.